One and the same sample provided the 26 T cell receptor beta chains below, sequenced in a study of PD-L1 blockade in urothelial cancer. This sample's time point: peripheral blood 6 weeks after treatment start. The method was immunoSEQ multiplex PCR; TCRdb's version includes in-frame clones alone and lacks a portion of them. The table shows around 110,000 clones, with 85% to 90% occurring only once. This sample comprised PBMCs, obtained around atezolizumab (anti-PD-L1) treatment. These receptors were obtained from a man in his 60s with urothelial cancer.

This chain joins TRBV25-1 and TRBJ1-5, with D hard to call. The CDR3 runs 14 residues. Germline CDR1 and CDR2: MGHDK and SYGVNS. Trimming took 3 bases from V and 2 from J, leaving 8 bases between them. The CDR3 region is CASSDLQGNQPQHF. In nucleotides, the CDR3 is TGTGCCAGCAGTGACCTGCAGGGCAATCAGCCCCAGCATTTT.

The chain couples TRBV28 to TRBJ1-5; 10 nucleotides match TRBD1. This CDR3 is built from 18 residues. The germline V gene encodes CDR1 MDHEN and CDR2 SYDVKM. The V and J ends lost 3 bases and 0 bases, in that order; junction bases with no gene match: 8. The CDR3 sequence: CASSFPRQGADSNQPQHF. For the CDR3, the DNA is TGTGCCAGCAGTTTCCCCAGACAGGGGGCGGATAGCAATCAGCCCCAGCATTTT.

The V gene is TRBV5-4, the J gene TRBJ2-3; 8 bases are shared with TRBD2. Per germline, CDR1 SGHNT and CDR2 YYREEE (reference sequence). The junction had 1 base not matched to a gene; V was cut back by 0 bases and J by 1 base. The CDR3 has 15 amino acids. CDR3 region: CASSLVTSGTDTQYF. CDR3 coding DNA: TGTGCCAGCAGCTTGGTGACTAGCGGCACAGATACGCAGTATTTT.

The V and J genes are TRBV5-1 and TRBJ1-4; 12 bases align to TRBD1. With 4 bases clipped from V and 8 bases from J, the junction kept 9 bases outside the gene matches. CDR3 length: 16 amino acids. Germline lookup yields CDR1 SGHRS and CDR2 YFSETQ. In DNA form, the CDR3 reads TGCGCCAGCAGCCAGACCCCCGGGACAGGGGGCGAAAAACTGTTTTTT. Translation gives CASSQTPGTGGEKLFF.

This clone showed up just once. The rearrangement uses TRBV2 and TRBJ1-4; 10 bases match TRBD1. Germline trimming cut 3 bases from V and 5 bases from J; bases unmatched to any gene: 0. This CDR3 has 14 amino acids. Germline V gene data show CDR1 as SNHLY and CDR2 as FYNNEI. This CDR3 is CASSEDRGNEKLFF. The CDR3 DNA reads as TGTGCCAGCAGTGAGGACAGGGGGAATGAAAAACTGTTTTTT.

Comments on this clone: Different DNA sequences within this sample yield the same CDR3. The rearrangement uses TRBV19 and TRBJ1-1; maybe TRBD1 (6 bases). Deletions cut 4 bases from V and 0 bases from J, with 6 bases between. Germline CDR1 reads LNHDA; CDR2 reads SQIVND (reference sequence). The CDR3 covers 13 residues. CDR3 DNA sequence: TGTGCCAGTAGTAGGACAGTGAACACTGAAGCTTTCTTT. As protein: CASSRTVNTEAFF.

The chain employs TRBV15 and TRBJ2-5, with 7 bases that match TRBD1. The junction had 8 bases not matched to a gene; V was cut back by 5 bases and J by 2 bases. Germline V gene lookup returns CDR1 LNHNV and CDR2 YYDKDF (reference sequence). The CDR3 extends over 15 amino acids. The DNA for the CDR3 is TGTGCCACCAGCTCACCCCTGACAGGGCAAGAGACCCAGTACTTC. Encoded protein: CATSSPLTGQETQYF.

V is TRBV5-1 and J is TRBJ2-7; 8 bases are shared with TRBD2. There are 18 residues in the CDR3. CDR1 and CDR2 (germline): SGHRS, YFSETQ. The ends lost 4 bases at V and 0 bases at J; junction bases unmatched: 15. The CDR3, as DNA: TGCGCCAGCAGCCCGGCGCACAGCGGGGGACCGAGCTCCTACGAGCAGTACTTC. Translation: CASSPAHSGGPSSYEQYF.

The CDR3 nucleotides read TGTGCCAGCAGCTCAGGATACGAGCAGTACTTC. This sequence encodes CASSSGYEQYF. The V call is TRBV5-6, the J call TRBJ2-7; no reliable D call. The germline CDR1 and CDR2 sequences are SGHDT and YYEEEE. This CDR3 spans 11 amino acids. The V gene lost 3 bases and the J gene lost 4 bases, with 5 bases spanning the gap.

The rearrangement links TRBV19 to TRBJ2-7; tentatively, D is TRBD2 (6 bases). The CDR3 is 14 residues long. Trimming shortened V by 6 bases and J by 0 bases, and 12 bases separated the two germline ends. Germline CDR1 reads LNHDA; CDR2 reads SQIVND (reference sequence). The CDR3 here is CASSAGFLSYEQYF. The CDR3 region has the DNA TGTGCCAGTAGCGCGGGGTTCCTCTCCTACGAGCAGTACTTC.

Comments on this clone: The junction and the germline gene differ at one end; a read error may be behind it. DNA for the CDR3: TGTGCCAGCAGCAAAGAAAAGCAGGGGTACGAGCAGTACTTC. Its protein is CASSKEKQGYEQYF. The gene calls are TRBV4-2 and TRBJ2-7; TRBD1 is a possible D gene (6 bases). Germline CDR1 is LGHNA and CDR2 is YNFKEQ. This CDR3 is 14 amino acids long.

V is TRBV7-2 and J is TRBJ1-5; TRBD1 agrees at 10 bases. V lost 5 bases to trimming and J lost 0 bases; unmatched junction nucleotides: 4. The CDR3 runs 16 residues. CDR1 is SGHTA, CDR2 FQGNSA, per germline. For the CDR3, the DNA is TGTGCCAGCAGCAAGGGGACAGGGGCTAGCAATCAGCCCCAGCATTTT. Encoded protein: CASSKGTGASNQPQHF.

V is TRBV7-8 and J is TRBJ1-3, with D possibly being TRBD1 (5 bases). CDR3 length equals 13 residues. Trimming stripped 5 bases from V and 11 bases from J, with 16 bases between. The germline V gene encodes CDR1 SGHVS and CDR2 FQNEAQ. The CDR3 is CASSRAGQGAIYF. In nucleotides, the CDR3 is TGTGCCAGCAGCAGAGCGGGTCAGGGCGCCATATATTTT.

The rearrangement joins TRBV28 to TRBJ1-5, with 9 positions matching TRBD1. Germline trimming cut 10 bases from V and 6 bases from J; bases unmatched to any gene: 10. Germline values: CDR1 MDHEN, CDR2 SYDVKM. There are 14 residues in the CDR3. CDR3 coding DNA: TGTGCCATCACCGGGACAGGGAAGGGTCAGCCCCAGCATTTT. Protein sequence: CAITGTGKGQPQHF.

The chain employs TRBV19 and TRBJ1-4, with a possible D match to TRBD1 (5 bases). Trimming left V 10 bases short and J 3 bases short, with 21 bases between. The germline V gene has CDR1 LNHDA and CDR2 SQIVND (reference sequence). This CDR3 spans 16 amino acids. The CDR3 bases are TGTGCCACCTCAGACAGCTTCAAGCGGGCTAATGAAAAACTGTTTTTT. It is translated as CATSDSFKRANEKLFF.

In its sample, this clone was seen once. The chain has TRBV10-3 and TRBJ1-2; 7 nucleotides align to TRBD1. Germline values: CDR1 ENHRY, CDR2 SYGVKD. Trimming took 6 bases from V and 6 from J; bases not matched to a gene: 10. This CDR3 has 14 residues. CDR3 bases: TGTGCCATCAGGAGCGACAGGGCAGTAGATGGCTACACCTTC. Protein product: CAIRSDRAVDGYTF.

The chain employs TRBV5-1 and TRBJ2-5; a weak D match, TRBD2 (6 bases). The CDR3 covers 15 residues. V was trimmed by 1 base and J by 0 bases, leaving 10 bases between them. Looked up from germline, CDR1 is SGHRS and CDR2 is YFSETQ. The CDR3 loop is CASSLNAGYQETQYF. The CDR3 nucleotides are TGCGCCAGCAGCTTGAATGCGGGATACCAAGAGACCCAGTACTTC.

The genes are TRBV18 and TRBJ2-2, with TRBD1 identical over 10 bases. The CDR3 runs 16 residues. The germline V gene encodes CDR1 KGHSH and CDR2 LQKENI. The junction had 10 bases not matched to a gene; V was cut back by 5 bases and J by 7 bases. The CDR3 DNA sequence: TGTGCCAGCTCAGGATCCGGGACAGGGGCAGGCGGGGAGCTGTTTTTT. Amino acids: CASSGSGTGAGGELFF.

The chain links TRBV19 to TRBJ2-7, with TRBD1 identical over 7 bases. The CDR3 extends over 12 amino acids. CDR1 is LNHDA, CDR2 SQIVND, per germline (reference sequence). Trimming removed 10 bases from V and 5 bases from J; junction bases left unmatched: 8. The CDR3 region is CATQGQADEQYF. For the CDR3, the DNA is TGTGCCACCCAAGGACAGGCAGACGAGCAGTACTTC.

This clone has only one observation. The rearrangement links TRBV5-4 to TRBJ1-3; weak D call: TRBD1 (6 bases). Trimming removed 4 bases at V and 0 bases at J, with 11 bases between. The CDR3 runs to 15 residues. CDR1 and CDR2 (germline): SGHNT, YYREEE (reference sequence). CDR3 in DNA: TGTGCCAGCAGCCGTGACAGGAGCTCTGGAAACACCATATATTTT. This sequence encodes CASSRDRSSGNTIYF.

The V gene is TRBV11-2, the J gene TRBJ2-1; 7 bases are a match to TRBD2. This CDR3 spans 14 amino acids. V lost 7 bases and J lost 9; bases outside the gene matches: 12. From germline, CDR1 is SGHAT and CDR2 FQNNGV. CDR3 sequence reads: CASTRDPSGGEQFF. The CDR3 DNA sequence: TGTGCCAGCACCAGAGACCCTAGCGGTGGTGAGCAGTTCTTC.

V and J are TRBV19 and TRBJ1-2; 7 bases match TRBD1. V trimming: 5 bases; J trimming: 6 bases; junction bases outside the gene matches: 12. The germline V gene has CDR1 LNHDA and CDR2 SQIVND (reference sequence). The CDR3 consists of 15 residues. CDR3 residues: CASSSQTGTGHGYTF. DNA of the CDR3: TGTGCCAGTAGTTCTCAGACAGGGACGGGGCATGGCTACACCTTC.

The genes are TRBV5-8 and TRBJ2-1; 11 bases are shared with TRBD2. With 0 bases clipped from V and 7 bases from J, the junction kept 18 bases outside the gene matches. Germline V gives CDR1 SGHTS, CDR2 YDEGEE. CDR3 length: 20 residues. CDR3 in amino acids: CASSLADRGFSGRAGNEQFF. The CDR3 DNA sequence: TGTGCCAGCAGCTTGGCTGACAGGGGGTTTAGCGGGAGGGCCGGGAATGAGCAGTTCTTC.

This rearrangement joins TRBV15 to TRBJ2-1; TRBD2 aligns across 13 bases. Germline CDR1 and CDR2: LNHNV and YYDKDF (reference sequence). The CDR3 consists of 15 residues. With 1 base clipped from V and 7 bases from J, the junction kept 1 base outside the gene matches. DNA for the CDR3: TGTGCCACCAGCAGAGCGACTAGCGGGAGGAATGAGCAGTTCTTC. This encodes CATSRATSGRNEQFF.

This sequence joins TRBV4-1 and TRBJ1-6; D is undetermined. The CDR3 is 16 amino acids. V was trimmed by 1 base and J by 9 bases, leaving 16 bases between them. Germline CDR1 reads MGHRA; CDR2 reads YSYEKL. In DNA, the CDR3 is TGCGCCAGCAGCCAAGCGGAAAAAAGGTGGAGTTCACCCCTCCACTTT. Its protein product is CASSQAEKRWSSPLHF.

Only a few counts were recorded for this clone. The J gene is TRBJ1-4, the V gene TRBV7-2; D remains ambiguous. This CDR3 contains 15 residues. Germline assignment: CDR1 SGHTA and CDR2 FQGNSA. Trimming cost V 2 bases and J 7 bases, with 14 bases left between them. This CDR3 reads CASSLFGYSGEKLFF. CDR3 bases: TGTGCCAGCAGCTTATTCGGGTACTCGGGTGAAAAACTGTTTTTT. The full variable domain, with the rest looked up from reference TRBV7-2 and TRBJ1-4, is GAGVSQSPSNKVTEKGKDVELRCDPISGHTALYWYRQSLGQGLEFLIYFQGNSAPDKSGLPSDRFSAERTGGSVSTLTIQRTQQEDSAVYLCASSLFGYSGEKLFFGSGTQLSVL.